This entry is about one T cell receptor beta chain. The antigen is not known. This record belongs to a study of T cell responses to AZD1222 COVID-19 vaccine. This CDR3 has 15 amino acids. V shed 6 bases and J shed 8 bases, with 17 bases lying between them. Germline-derived CDR1 and CDR2 are SNHLY and FYNNEI. Study outcomes and limitations: Close to half of all spike-specific TCRs reportedly target regions of the variants that are unmutated. It should be noted that donors were predominantly white British and more often female, and clonal diversity was possibly underestimated.

Here immunoSEQ multiplex PCR was the method, and the copy in TCRdb shows in-frame clones only, minus some. The profile shows 100,000 to 150,000 clones, 90% of them singletons. The sequencing used peripheral blood, collected on day 0 of MenACWY control vaccination. The chain couples TRBV2 to TRBJ1-6; D perhaps matches TRBD1 (6 bases). This sequence was found in an adult in good health. CDR3 sequence: CASRARGGADSPLHF. CDR3 coding DNA: TGTGCCAGCAGGGCCAGGGGCGGCGCGGATTCACCCCTCCACTTT.